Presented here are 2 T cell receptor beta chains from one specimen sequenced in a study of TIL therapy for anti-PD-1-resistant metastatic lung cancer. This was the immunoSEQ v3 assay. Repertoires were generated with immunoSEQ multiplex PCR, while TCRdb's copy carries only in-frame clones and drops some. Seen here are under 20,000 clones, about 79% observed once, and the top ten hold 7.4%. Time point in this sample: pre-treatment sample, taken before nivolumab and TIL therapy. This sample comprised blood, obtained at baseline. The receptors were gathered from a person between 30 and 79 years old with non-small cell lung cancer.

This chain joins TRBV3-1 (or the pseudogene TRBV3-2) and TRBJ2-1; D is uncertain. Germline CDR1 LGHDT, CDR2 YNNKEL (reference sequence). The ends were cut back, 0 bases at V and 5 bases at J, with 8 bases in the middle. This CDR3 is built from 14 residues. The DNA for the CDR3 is TGTGCCAGCAGCCAAGATCCAGCGAACAATGAGCAGTTCTTC. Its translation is CASSQDPANNEQFF.

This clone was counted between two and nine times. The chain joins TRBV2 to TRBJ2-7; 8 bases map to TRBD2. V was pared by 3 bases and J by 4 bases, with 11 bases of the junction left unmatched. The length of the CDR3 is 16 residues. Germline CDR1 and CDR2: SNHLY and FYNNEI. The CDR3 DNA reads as TGTGCCAGCAGTGAGGTCAAGCGGGGGCGCGTATACGAGCAGTACTTC. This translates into CASSEVKRGRVYEQYF.